Reported below is one T cell receptor (beta chain). Its antigen remains unidentified. TCRdb keeps only in-frame clones here, not all; method: immunoSEQ multiplex PCR. The data hold around 380,000 clones, with about 85% observed a single time. This CDR3 is 17 amino acids long. Trimming pared 0 bases from V and 2 bases from J, leaving 16 bases between. Looked up from germline, CDR1 is MRHNA and CDR2 is SNTAGT. These data originate in a study of Ad26.COV2.S vaccination and SARS-CoV-2 variants. Turning to the study itself: The vaccine Ad26.COV2.S was put into the muscle once, or twice with 56 days between. The study, taken as a whole, reports: It was found that vaccine and placebo recipients had similar non-spike TCR breadth.

The treatment: about 20 received Ad26.COV2.S at low or high dose, single or two shots; several received placebo; per-sample allocation not given. Sampling happened 63 days after the first vaccine or placebo injection. Donation was by an adult aged 18-55 years who was in Boston. The clonotype was recovered from a person aged 18-60 years who received the Ad26.COV2.S COVID-19 vaccine or a placebo. The chain uses TRBV6-4 and TRBJ2-5; D unclear. Sequenced material: peripheral blood, taken in a trial of Ad26.COV2.S vaccine versus placebo. The CDR3 protein is CASSDSGGWHQQETQYF. The DNA of the CDR3 is TGTGCCAGCAGTGACTCGGGCGGATGGCATCAACAAGAGACCCAGTACTTC.